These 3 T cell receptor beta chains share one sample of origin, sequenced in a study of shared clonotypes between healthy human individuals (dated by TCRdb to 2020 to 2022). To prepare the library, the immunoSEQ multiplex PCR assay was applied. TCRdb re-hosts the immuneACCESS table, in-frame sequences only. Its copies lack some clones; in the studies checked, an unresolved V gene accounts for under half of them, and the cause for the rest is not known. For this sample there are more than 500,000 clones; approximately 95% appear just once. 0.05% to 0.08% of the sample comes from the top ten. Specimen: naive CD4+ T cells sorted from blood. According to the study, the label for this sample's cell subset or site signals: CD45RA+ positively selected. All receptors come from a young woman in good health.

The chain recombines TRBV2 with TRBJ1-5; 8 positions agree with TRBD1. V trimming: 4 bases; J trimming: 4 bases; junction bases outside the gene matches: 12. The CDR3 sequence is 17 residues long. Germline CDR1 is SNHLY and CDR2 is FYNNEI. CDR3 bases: TGTGCCAGCAGTGGATGGGGGGCAGGGGGCCAGAATCAGCCCCAGCATTTT. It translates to CASSGWGAGGQNQPQHF.

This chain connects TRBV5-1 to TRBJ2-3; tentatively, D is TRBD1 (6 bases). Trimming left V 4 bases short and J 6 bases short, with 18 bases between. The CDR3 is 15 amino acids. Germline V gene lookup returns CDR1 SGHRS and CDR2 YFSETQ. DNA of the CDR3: TGCGCCAGCAGCAGGGACAATCCAATCGGGGATACGCAGTATTTT. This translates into CASSRDNPIGDTQYF.

CDR3 sequence reads: CASIDGPGAYEQYF. CDR3 bases: TGTGCCAGCATTGACGGTCCGGGCGCCTACGAGCAGTACTTC. The V gene is TRBV2, the J gene TRBJ2-7; D ambiguous. Trimming stripped 7 bases from V and 2 bases from J, with 15 bases between. Per the germline V gene, CDR1 is SNHLY and CDR2 is FYNNEI. The CDR3 length is 14 residues. The full variable domain, its missing parts supplied by reference TRBV2 and TRBJ2-7, is EPEVTQTPSHQVTQMGQEVILRCVPISNHLYFYWYRQILGQKVEFLVSFYNNEISEKSEIFDDQFSVERPDGSNFTLKIRSTKLEDSAMYFCASIDGPGAYEQYFGPGTRLTVT.